This record covers a single TCR beta chain. Its antigen is not identified. The method was immunoSEQ multiplex PCR; TCRdb's version includes in-frame clones alone and lacks a portion of them. This table holds under 1 million clones, nearly 95% found once. The data belong to a study of shared clonotypes between healthy human individuals. Study conclusions and caveats: Four donors shared around 5.2% of their naive CD4 clonotypes. Naive subsets typically showed greater estimated richness than memory subsets. Rarefaction analysis demonstrated incomplete sorted-subset sequencing notwithstanding large depth.

V lost 0 bases to trimming and J lost 1 base; unmatched junction nucleotides: 5. CDR1 LGHNA and CDR2 YSLEER come from the germline V gene. The CDR3 runs 17 residues. Only CD45RO-negative cells positively selected for CCR7 counted as naive CD8 cells, so terminally differentiated effector memory CD45RA+ cells were excluded. All of the donors resided in Nashville, Tennessee, and each was a Caucasian adult. The sequencing sample was made of naive CD8+ T cells sorted from blood. The clonotype was recovered from a man younger than 40 in good health. This rearrangement joins TRBV4-3 to TRBJ2-1; 8 bases agree with TRBD1. For the CDR3, the DNA is TGCGCCAGCAGCCAAGATCAGGGGGCGCTTTCCTACAATGAGCAGTTCTTC. Encoded protein: CASSQDQGALSYNEQFF.